What follows are 14 T cell receptor beta chains derived from one specimen sequenced in a study of blood T cells in healthy people across ages. A sample-barcoded 5' primer and a J-beta primer mix were used in a second PCR of about 6 to 12 cycles. TCRdb redid the calling of the 5' RACE reads with MiXCR, one entry per CDR3 protein. The sample consists of 1.5 million to 2 million distinct CDR3 sequences, about 50% of them appearing once. The sample taken for sequencing was blood. All receptors derive from a middle-aged woman in good health.

The gene calls are TRBV12-3 or TRBV12-4 and TRBJ2-1; 11 bases match TRBD1. The CDR3 extends over 14 amino acids. V gave up 6 bases and J gave up 8 bases; unmatched junction bases: 6. CDR3 in DNA: TGTGCCAGCAGCGCGGACAGGGGGCTGGATGAGCAGTTCTTC. This codes for CASSADRGLDEQFF.

Regarding this clonotype: A junction boundary mismatches the germline segment, possibly from a read error. V and J are TRBV5-1 and TRBJ1-1; D possibly corresponds to TRBD1 (6 bases). This CDR3 has 14 amino acids. Germline CDR1 is SGHRS and CDR2 is YFSETQ. CDR3 sequence reads: CASSGGQPNTEAFF. The CDR3 DNA is TGTGCCAGCAGTGGTGGACAGCCGAACACTGAAGCTTTCTTT.

This clonotype was observed a few times. V gene TRBV5-1 combines with J gene TRBJ2-3; the D call may be TRBD1 or TRBD2 (5 bases each). The V end was cut by 5 bases, the J end by 1 base, with 14 bases between. This CDR3 region has 15 residues. CDR1 is SGHRS, CDR2 YFSETQ, per germline. The CDR3 is CASRRQNGGTDTQYF. The CDR3 DNA follows: TGCGCCAGCAGAAGACAGAACGGGGGCACAGATACGCAGTATTTT.

Here the CDR3 reads CASSLAHLGSDTQYF. As DNA, the CDR3 is TGTGCCAGCAGCTTAGCCCATTTGGGATCAGATACGCAGTATTTT. This sequence joins TRBV7-8 and TRBJ2-3, with D unresolved. The CDR3 totals 15 residues. V lost 0 bases and J 4 bases, leaving 11 bases between the germline ends. CDR1 and CDR2 from the germline V gene are SGHVS and FQNEAQ.

This clonotype appeared a few times. The rearrangement links TRBV6-5 to TRBJ1-2, with D uncertain. The germline V and J ends were trimmed by 2 bases and 0 bases, with 10 bases remaining between them. This CDR3 is 15 amino acids long. Per the germline V gene, CDR1 is MNHEY and CDR2 is SVGAGI. CDR3 in DNA: TGTGCCAGCAGTTACGGGTCCGATACTAACTATGGCTACACCTTC. Its translation: CASSYGSDTNYGYTF.

The chain uses TRBV5-5 and TRBJ2-1; D is possibly TRBD1 or TRBD2 (5 bases each). Germline V CDR1 and CDR2: SGHKS, YYEKEE (reference sequence). The CDR3 length is 15 residues. The V end was cut by 2 bases, the J end by 6 bases, with 15 bases between. The CDR3, as DNA: TGTGCCAGCAGCTTAGGCAGGGCAGGAGGCAATGAGCAGTTCTTC. Amino acids: CASSLGRAGGNEQFF.

The rearrangement joins TRBV4-3 to TRBJ2-7, with TRBD2 identical over 9 bases. Near its end, the DNA agrees better with TRBJ2-5, so the J call may be wrong. The CDR3 totals 16 residues. Germline V gene data show CDR1 as LGHNA and CDR2 as YSLEER. The CDR3 DNA is TGCGCCAGCAGCCAAGTGGGGACTAGCAACCAAGAGACCCAGTACTTC. This sequence encodes CASSQVGTSNQETQYF.

V gene TRBV4-2 combines with J gene TRBJ2-3, with D perhaps assigned TRBD1 or TRBD2 (5 bases each). V was cut by 1 base and J by 1 base, with 18 bases left in between. CDR3 size: 18 residues. The germline V gene encodes CDR1 LGHNA and CDR2 YNFKEQ. The DNA of the CDR3 is TGTGCCAGCAGCCAAGGTGGAGGCCGGGGCGCCGGCACAGATACGCAGTATTTT. Translated: CASSQGGGRGAGTDTQYF.

This clonotype was seen just once. The CDR3 DNA follows: TGTGCCAGCAGACCCGTCCCGGGACTTCCCGACACAGATACGCAGTATTTT. Residues: CASRPVPGLPDTDTQYF. V gene TRBV28 combines with J gene TRBJ2-3, with D perhaps TRBD2 (6 bases). The CDR3 has 17 residues. CDR1 MDHEN and CDR2 SYDVKM come from the germline V gene. Trimming pared 6 bases from V and 2 bases from J, leaving 21 bases between.

This clonotype was found many times. The chain is built from TRBV6-4 and TRBJ2-3, with 9 bases lining up with TRBD1. Germline V lookup: CDR1 MRHNA, CDR2 SNTAGT. The CDR3 runs to 17 residues. After removal of 4 bases from V and 2 bases from J, the junction contained 10 bases not matched to a gene. The CDR3 sequence: CASSGSSGQGITDTQYF. The CDR3 DNA reads as TGTGCCAGCAGTGGAAGTTCGGGACAGGGCATCACAGATACGCAGTATTTT.

This clonotype was picked up a small number of times. This rearrangement joins TRBV5-1 to TRBJ1-2; 7 bases align to TRBD1. Germline CDR1 SGHRS, CDR2 YFSETQ. The CDR3 has 14 residues. Trimming took 2 bases from V and 3 from J; bases not matched to a gene: 4. CDR3 in amino acids: CASSFGQADYGYTF. The CDR3 DNA reads as TGCGCCAGCAGCTTCGGACAGGCGGACTATGGCTACACCTTC.

The genes are TRBV28 and TRBJ2-5; possibly TRBD1 for D (5 bases). CDR1 MDHEN and CDR2 SYDVKM come from the germline V gene. The CDR3 is made up of 14 amino acids. Trimming cost V 5 bases and J 6 bases, with 16 bases left between them. The CDR3 DNA reads TGTGCCAGCAGTCCCCTAGGGGTCGCAAAGACCCAGTACTTC. Protein product: CASSPLGVAKTQYF.

Ten or more counts support this clonotype. V usage is TRBV5-1 and J usage is TRBJ2-1; maybe TRBD2 (6 bases). The V end was cut by 0 bases, the J end by 2 bases, with 9 bases between. The germline V gene encodes CDR1 SGHRS and CDR2 YFSETQ. CDR3 length equals 15 residues. CDR3 coding DNA: TGCGCCAGCAGCTTGGGCGGGGCGGCCTACAATGAGCAGTTCTTC. Translating it yields CASSLGGAAYNEQFF.

This clonotype was counted only a few times. The chain is built from TRBV6-5 and TRBJ2-5; no definite D call. From germline, CDR1 is MNHEY and CDR2 SVGAGI. Trimming took 3 bases from V and 2 from J, leaving 16 bases between them. The CDR3 has 16 residues. In DNA, the CDR3 is TGTGCCAGCAGTTATCGCAGTGTGGCGGAACAAGAGACCCAGTACTTC. It is translated as CASSYRSVAEQETQYF.